Each of the 2 T cell receptor beta chains below was sequenced from the same sample in a study of cytomegalovirus exposure and HLA in healthy donors. The PCR had 60 Vbeta and 13 Jbeta primers. Clones were read by immunoSEQ multiplex PCR, and TCRdb kept only the in-frame ones, dropping some. The table lists about 200,000 clones, around 85% of them singletons. Sequencing input: PBMCs. All receptors derive from a man between 18 and 35 years old in good health and CMV-seronegative.

In this sample, this clone turned up a few times. The CDR3 spells CASSQDPQGNTGELFF. The DNA of the CDR3 is TGTGCCAGCAGCCAAGATCCACAGGGGAACACCGGGGAGCTGTTTTTT. The rearrangement uses TRBV4-2 and TRBJ2-2, with D maybe TRBD1 (6 bases). V lost 0 bases, J lost 1 base, and 9 bases lay in between. The CDR3 consists of 16 residues. Germline CDR1 LGHNA, CDR2 YNFKEQ.

This chain uses TRBV5-1 with TRBJ2-1; D may be TRBD2 (6 bases). Germline V lookup: CDR1 SGHRS, CDR2 YFSETQ. CDR3 length: 16 amino acids. V was pared by 2 bases and J by 4 bases, with 16 bases between. CDR3 region: CASSLDYSGNYNEQFF. In DNA form, the CDR3 reads TGCGCCAGCAGCTTAGATTATAGCGGCAATTACAATGAGCAGTTCTTC.